One and the same sample provided the 2 T cell receptor beta chains below, sequenced in a study of spatial heterogeneity in lung cancer (dated by TCRdb to between 2018 and 2020). The protocol used for the library was 5' RACE. Sequencing used a NextSeq 500. TCRdb reran the public reads through fastp at Q25 and MiXCR, keeping productive beta chains. Each record represents a unique CDR3 protein, reported with the most common genes and DNA among its rows. The sample has roughly 120,000 distinct CDR3 sequences on record, 10% to 15% of them singletons. The ten largest clones represent roughly 15% of the sample. The sample's time point, from its label and the paper: blood at routine non-recurrence follow-up after resection. Whole RNA extracted from tumor and nontumor lung tissue, or from cryopreserved PBMC samples, was used for TCR sequencing without cell sorting. Source: PBMCs, taken at follow-up. The receptors derive from a male donor with early-stage non-small cell lung cancer.

This clonotype was counted at least ten times. The chain links TRBV7-6 to TRBJ2-3, with no clear D. Germline-derived CDR1 and CDR2 are SGHVS and FNYEAQ. Trimming shortened V by 0 bases and J by 2 bases, and 9 bases separated the two germline ends. CDR3 length: 15 amino acids. In DNA form, the CDR3 reads TGTGCCAGCAGCTTAGCGCCTGGACCCACAGATACGCAGTATTTT. It codes for CASSLAPGPTDTQYF.

This clonotype was recorded a few times. The chain joins TRBV7-9 to TRBJ1-6, with 9 bases that match TRBD1. The length of the CDR3 is 14 residues. With V trimmed by 10 bases and J by 10 bases, 11 bases remained unmatched. From germline, CDR1 is SEHNR and CDR2 FQNEAQ (reference sequence). The DNA of the CDR3 is TGTGCCACTACCCACGGGACAGGGCCCTCACCCCTCCACTTT. Encoded protein: CATTHGTGPSPLHF.